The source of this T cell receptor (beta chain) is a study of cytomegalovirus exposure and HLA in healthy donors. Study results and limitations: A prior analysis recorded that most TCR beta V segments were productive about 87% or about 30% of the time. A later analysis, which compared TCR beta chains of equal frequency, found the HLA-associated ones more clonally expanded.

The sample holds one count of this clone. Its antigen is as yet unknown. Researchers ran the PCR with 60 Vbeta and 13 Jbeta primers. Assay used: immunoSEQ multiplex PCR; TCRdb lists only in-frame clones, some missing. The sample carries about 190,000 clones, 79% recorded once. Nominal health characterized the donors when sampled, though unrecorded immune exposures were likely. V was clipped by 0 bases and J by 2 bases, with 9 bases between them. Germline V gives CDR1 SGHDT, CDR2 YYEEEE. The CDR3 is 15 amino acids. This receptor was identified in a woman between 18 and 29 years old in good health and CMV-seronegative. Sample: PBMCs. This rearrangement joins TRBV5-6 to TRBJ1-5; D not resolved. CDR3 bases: TGTGCCAGCAGCTTGGCCCTGAGGGGCAATCAGCCCCAGCATTTT. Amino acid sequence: CASSLALRGNQPQHF.